A selection of T cell receptor beta chains follows, all from one sample in a study of blood T cell repertoires in COVID-19. Only in-frame clones appear in the TCRdb table, and some are missing; sequencing was by immunoSEQ multiplex PCR. The sample holds roughly 500,000 clones, 89% seen once. Material: peripheral blood. The source of these receptors is a man aged 18-30 years with COVID-19, enrolled during active disease. Each CDR3 is given with its conserved first and last residue. The order of the fields is clone size, V gene, CDR3 length, J gene, D gene, CDR3 protein, CDR3 DNA. D genes are given only for firm matches. Some rows mark clone size as missing; the rest say once, few, many or name a class of expanded clone.

>NA|TRBV5-4|15|TRBJ2-3|NA
CASSDDRSSTDTQYF
TGTGCCAGCAGCGACGACAGGTCTAGCACAGATACGCAGTATTTT
>NA|TRBV9|16|TRBJ2-3|TRBD2
CASSLRTSGSTDTQYF
TGTGCCAGCAGCCTCCGGACTAGCGGGAGCACAGATACGCAGTATTTT
>NA|TRBV11-2|13|TRBJ1-3|NA
CASSFQARNTIYF
TGTGCCAGCAGCTTTCAGGCCCGAAACACCATATATTTT
>NA|TRBV14|14|TRBJ2-7|NA
CASSQPRSPYEQYF
TGTGCCAGCAGCCAGCCGAGGTCACCCTACGAGCAGTACTTC
>NA|TRBV7-9|14|TRBJ1-1|NA
CASSYGVMNTEAFF
TGTGCCAGCAGCTACGGGGTTATGAACACTGAAGCTTTCTTT
>NA|TRBV5-4|16|TRBJ2-2|NA
CASTFLKGGDTGELFF
TGTGCCAGCACTTTCCTCAAGGGGGGGGACACCGGGGAGCTGTTTTTT
>NA|TRBV5-1|15|TRBJ1-1|TRBD1
CASSARTGGNTEAFF
TGCGCCAGCAGCGCCCGGACAGGGGGGAACACTGAAGCTTTCTTT
>few|TRBV19|15|TRBJ1-5|NA
CASREIGRGDQPQHF
TGTGCCAGTAGGGAGATCGGACGGGGGGATCAGCCCCAGCATTTT
>NA|TRBV5-4|18|TRBJ2-3|TRBD2
CASKPGTSGGPSTDTQYF
TGTGCCAGCAAACCCGGGACTAGCGGGGGGCCTAGCACAGATACGCAGTATTTT
>few|TRBV7-2|13|TRBJ2-2|TRBD1
CASSLQGAGELFF
TGTGCCAGCAGCTTACAGGGGGCCGGGGAGCTGTTTTTT
>few|TRBV5-1|14|TRBJ1-2|NA
CASSLGQPQGGYTF
TGCGCCAGCAGCTTGGGGCAGCCGCAGGGCGGCTACACCTTC
>NA|TRBV4-1|18|TRBJ2-3|TRBD2
CASSQGASGIHKSDTQYF
TGCGCCAGCAGCCAAGGGGCTAGCGGGATCCATAAGTCAGATACGCAGTATTTT
>NA|TRBV30|14|TRBJ2-7|NA
CAWSVRRGFVEQYF
TGTGCCTGGAGTGTTAGGCGGGGTTTCGTCGAGCAGTACTTC
>NA|TRBV19|16|TRBJ2-1|TRBD1
CASSITWTGERGEQFF
TGTGCCAGTAGTATTACATGGACAGGGGAGAGAGGTGAGCAGTTCTTC
>NA|TRBV5-6|17|TRBJ2-1|TRBD2
CASSSGLAGGLYNEQFF
TGTGCCAGCAGCTCGGGACTAGCGGGAGGCCTCTACAATGAGCAGTTCTTC
>NA|TRBV6-6|15|TRBJ2-7|TRBD2
CASSSAAGGQYEQYF
TGTGCCAGCAGTTCCGCAGCGGGAGGGCAATACGAGCAGTACTTC
>NA|TRBV10-1|13|TRBJ1-6|TRBD1
CASSVDRVSPLHF
TGCGCCAGCAGTGTGGACAGGGTCTCACCCCTCCACTTT
>NA|TRBV21-1|15|TRBJ2-7|NA
CASSKATDRAYEQYF
TGTGCCAGCAGCAAAGCAACGGACAGGGCCTACGAGCAGTACTTC
>few|TRBV27|16|TRBJ2-7|NA
CASSQQGGAGTSEQYF
TGTGCCAGCAGTCAACAGGGTGGAGCAGGAACCTCCGAGCAGTACTTC
>NA|TRBV19|14|TRBJ2-7|NA
CASSPGVGDYEQYF
TGTGCCAGTAGTCCGGGGGTTGGTGACTACGAGCAGTACTTC
>NA|TRBV7-9|12|TRBJ1-5|NA
CASSLPDQPQHF
TGTGCCAGCAGCTTACCAGATCAGCCCCAGCATTTT
>NA|TRBV19|15|TRBJ1-2|TRBD1
CASNTPGQLYYGYTF
TGTGCCAGTAATACTCCGGGACAGCTTTACTATGGCTACACCTTC
>NA|TRBV11-2|15|TRBJ2-1|TRBD2
CASSYNGTSVIEQFF
TGTGCCAGCAGCTACAACGGGACTAGCGTCATTGAGCAGTTCTTC
>NA|TRBV7-9|13|TRBJ2-7|TRBD1
CASSLRTGYEQYF
TGTGCCAGCAGCTTACGGACAGGCTACGAGCAGTACTTC
>NA|TRBV7-6|16|TRBJ2-7|TRBD1
CASSGGDRASSYEQYF
TGTGCCAGCAGCGGGGGGGACAGGGCCTCCTCCTACGAGCAGTACTTC
>NA|TRBV28|15|TRBJ2-7|TRBD2
CASSLGGAGALEQYF
TGTGCCAGCAGCCTCGGTGGAGCGGGGGCTCTCGAGCAGTACTTC
>NA|TRBV29-1|14|TRBJ2-2|NA
CSVGGQGGPGELFF
TGCAGCGTTGGAGGGCAGGGGGGCCCCGGGGAGCTGTTTTTT
>NA|TRBV21-1|16|TRBJ2-3|NA
CASSAHRAKTPDTQYF
TGTGCCAGCAGCGCCCACAGGGCCAAGACGCCAGATACGCAGTATTTT
>NA|TRBV6-5|15|TRBJ1-3|NA
CASSYGRGVRYTIYF
TGTGCCAGCAGTTACGGGCGGGGGGTTCGCTACACCATATATTTT
>NA|TRBV4-1|13|TRBJ2-1|NA
CASSQGMGGEQFF
TGCGCCAGCAGCCAAGGGATGGGAGGTGAGCAGTTCTTC
>NA|TRBV5-6|14|TRBJ2-7|TRBD1
CASSFWDREYEQYF
TGTGCCAGCAGCTTTTGGGACAGGGAATACGAGCAGTACTTC
>NA|TRBV11-3|12|TRBJ2-7|NA
CASSANSYEQYF
TGTGCCAGCAGCGCTAACTCCTACGAGCAGTACTTC
>NA|TRBV6-5|14|TRBJ1-5|TRBD1
CASRDRASNQPQHF
TGTGCCAGCAGGGACAGGGCGAGCAATCAGCCCCAGCATTTT
>NA|TRBV5-4|15|TRBJ1-5|NA
CASSPGTNSNQPQHF
TGTGCCAGCAGTCCGGGGACTAATAGCAATCAGCCCCAGCATTTT
>once|TRBV6-5|14|TRBJ2-5|TRBD2
CASSIRLAGETQYF
TGTGCCAGCAGTATCAGACTAGCTGGTGAGACCCAGTACTTC
>NA|TRBV5-4|15|TRBJ2-6|NA
CASSLSGTGANVLTF
TGTGCCAGCAGCTTGTCCGGTACTGGGGCCAACGTCCTGACTTTC
>NA|TRBV23-1|15|TRBJ2-7|TRBD1
CATPPGDRDLGEQYF
TGCGCCACTCCTCCGGGGGACAGGGATTTAGGCGAGCAGTACTTC
>NA|TRBV11-1|16|TRBJ2-3|TRBD2
CASSAEIAGGTDTQYF
TGTGCCAGCAGCGCGGAGATAGCGGGGGGAACAGATACGCAGTATTTT
>few|TRBV7-9|15|TRBJ1-2|NA
CASSILLTGNYGYTF
TGTGCCAGCAGCATTTTACTAACAGGAAACTATGGCTACACCTTC
>NA|TRBV5-8|14|TRBJ1-2|NA
CASSLEQANYGYTF
TGTGCCAGCAGCTTAGAACAAGCTAACTATGGCTACACCTTC
>few|TRBV6-5|14|TRBJ1-2|TRBD1
CASRPDRDISGYTF
TGTGCCAGCAGACCGGACAGGGACATAAGCGGCTACACCTTC